The next 21 T cell receptor beta chains were all read from a single sample in a study of OX40 agonist ivuxolimab in advanced cancers. The assay was immunoSEQ multiplex PCR, and TCRdb's table has in-frame clones only and misses some. The table shows roughly 79,000 clones, with about 84% occurring only once. Specimen: CD4+ or CD8+ T cells sorted from blood, collected in a trial of the OX40 agonist ivuxolimab. These receptors all stem from an adult with an advanced solid tumor such as melanoma, head and neck, liver or kidney cancer.

This chain links TRBV7-2 with TRBJ1-5; TRBD1 might be the D (5 bases). CDR1 SGHTA and CDR2 FQGNSA come from the germline V gene. The V end lost 1 base, the J end lost 7 bases, and 11 bases lay between the germline ends. CDR3 size: 14 residues. This CDR3 reads CASSLGGVGQPQHF. As DNA, the CDR3 is TGTGCCAGCAGCTTAGGAGGGGTAGGGCAGCCCCAGCATTTT.

The J gene is TRBJ1-2, the V gene TRBV6-5, with D perhaps matching TRBD1 (5 bases). The V end was cut by 0 bases, the J end by 4 bases, with 9 bases between. The CDR3 runs to 14 residues. Germline CDR1 MNHEY, CDR2 SVGAGI. The CDR3 loop is CASSYSTVLYGYTF. CDR3 nucleotide sequence: TGTGCCAGCAGTTACTCGACAGTGCTCTATGGCTACACCTTC.

The gene calls are TRBV21-1 and TRBJ2-3. TRBV21-1 has pseudogene status. This CDR3 comprises 15 residues. This chain's CDR3 is CASSKIGRKADTQYF. DNA of the CDR3: TGTGCCAGCAGCAAAATAGGGCGGAAGGCAGATACGCAGTATTTT.

V and J are TRBV9 and TRBJ1-3, with D perhaps matching TRBD1 (5 bases). V dropped 2 bases and J dropped 0 bases, with 9 bases sitting between them. The CDR3 covers 15 residues. Germline V gene sequence: CDR1 SGDLS, CDR2 YYNGEE. Here the CDR3 DNA reads TGTGCCAGCAGCGTGGGACTCAGCTCTGGAAACACCATATATTTT. Translating it yields CASSVGLSSGNTIYF.

The chain uses TRBV19 and TRBJ2-1; D ambiguous. The CDR3 consists of 17 residues. V lost 5 bases, J lost 0 bases, and 17 bases lay in between. Germline V gives CDR1 LNHDA, CDR2 SQIVND (reference sequence). This CDR3 reads CASSPTGQVLSYNEQFF. In DNA form, the CDR3 reads TGTGCCAGTAGTCCGACGGGCCAAGTCCTCTCCTACAATGAGCAGTTCTTC.

The sample holds a few counts of this clone. The chain couples TRBV19 to TRBJ1-2; TRBD1 aligns across 9 bases. J gave up 8 bases and V 5 bases, and 6 bases lay outside the gene matches. The CDR3 spans 13 residues. CDR1 and CDR2 from the germline V gene are LNHDA and SQIVND (reference sequence). The chain's CDR3 is CASSAGTGRGYTF. The CDR3 DNA reads TGTGCCAGTAGTGCCGGGACAGGGAGAGGCTACACCTTC.

The V call is TRBV9, the J call TRBJ2-1; 8 bases line up with TRBD2. There are 19 residues in the CDR3. With V trimmed by 3 bases and J by 1 base, 15 bases remained unmatched. Germline CDR1 and CDR2: SGDLS and YYNGEE. CDR3 region: CASSAGGGSVFVSYNEQFF. CDR3 bases: TGTGCCAGCAGCGCGGGAGGGGGATCAGTCTTCGTATCCTACAATGAGCAGTTCTTC.

J is TRBJ1-1 and V is TRBV28; D is ambiguous. The CDR3 is 14 amino acids. The V and J ends lost 3 bases and 1 base respectively, with 9 bases between them. The germline CDR1 and CDR2 sequences are MDHEN and SYDVKM. CDR3 sequence reads: CASSFPSRNTEAFF. CDR3 coding DNA: TGTGCCAGCAGTTTTCCCTCAAGGAACACTGAAGCTTTCTTT.

Comments on this clone: One junction end does not reproduce the germline sequence, and a read error may be involved. The rearrangement links TRBV7-7 to TRBJ2-1; 14 bases agree with TRBD2. Germline values: CDR1 SSHAT, CDR2 FNYEAQ (reference sequence). The CDR3 runs 17 residues. As DNA, the CDR3 is TGTGCTAGCAGCCCCGGACTAGCGGGGGGTCTTGGCAATGAGCAGTTCTTC. The encoded protein is CASSPGLAGGLGNEQFF. Drawing the rest from reference TRBV7-7 and TRBJ2-1, the complete variable domain is GAGVSQSPRYKVTKRGQDVTLRCDPISSHATLYWYQQALGQGPEFLTYFNYEAQPDKSGLPSDRFSAERPEGSISTLTIQRTEQRDSAMYRCASSPGLAGGLGNEQFFGPGTRLTVL.

The chain recombines TRBV15 with TRBJ2-1, with a weak D call TRBD1 (6 bases). Germline V CDR1 and CDR2: LNHNV, YYDKDF (reference sequence). The CDR3 extends over 17 amino acids. The germline V and J ends were trimmed by 1 base and 7 bases, with 20 bases remaining between them. The CDR3 sequence: CATSRGPPGVFRNEQFF. For the CDR3, the DNA is TGTGCCACCAGCAGAGGTCCCCCAGGGGTGTTTAGGAATGAGCAGTTCTTC. Full variable domain (remainder filled in from reference TRBV15 and TRBJ2-1): DAMVIQNPRYQVTQFGKPVTLSCSQTLNHNVMYWYQQKSSQAPKLLFHYYDKDFNNEADTPDNFQSRRPNTSFCFLDIRSPGLGDTAMYLCATSRGPPGVFRNEQFFGPGTRLTVL.

The chain uses TRBV7-3 and TRBJ2-7, with 15 bases matching TRBD2. V shed 5 bases and J 4 bases; nucleotides not matched to a gene: 18. The length of the CDR3 is 20 residues. CDR1 and CDR2 (germline): SGHTA, FQGTGA. CDR3 DNA: TGTGCCAGCAGCCCCACTCCAGCCGGGACTAGCGGGAGGAGGAGTTACGAGCAGTACTTC. Translating gives CASSPTPAGTSGRRSYEQYF.

V gene TRBV7-2 combines with J gene TRBJ1-4; no clear D gene. The CDR3 has 13 amino acids. Germline V gene sequence: CDR1 SGHTA, CDR2 FQGNSA. Deletions cut 5 bases from V and 8 bases from J, with 12 bases between. CDR3 sequence: CASSRSLEEKLFF. In DNA, the CDR3 is TGTGCCAGCAGCCGGAGTTTGGAGGAAAAACTGTTTTTT.

This rearrangement joins TRBV7-8 to TRBJ2-5, with D maybe TRBD1 (5 bases). Germline V gene data show CDR1 as SGHVS and CDR2 as FQNEAQ. This CDR3 has 14 residues. The V end lost 4 bases, the J end lost 2 bases, and 11 bases lay between the germline ends. The CDR3: CASSSKGAQETQYF. The CDR3 nucleotides read TGTGCCAGCAGCTCCAAAGGGGCACAAGAGACCCAGTACTTC.

The chain employs TRBV5-6 and TRBJ1-1; D might be TRBD1 (5 bases). The ends were cut back, 2 bases at V and 0 bases at J, with 14 bases in the middle. CDR1 SGHDT and CDR2 YYEEEE come from the germline V gene. This CDR3 has 16 amino acids. CDR3 in DNA: TGTGCCAGCAGCTTAATGGACGGGGCCCTGAACACTGAAGCTTTCTTT. This gives the protein CASSLMDGALNTEAFF. The full variable domain, with the rest looked up from reference TRBV5-6 and TRBJ1-1, is DAGVTQSPTHLIKTRGQQVTLRCSPKSGHDTVSWYQQALGQGPQFIFQYYEEEERQRGNFPDRFSGHQFPNYSSELNVNALLLGDSALYLCASSLMDGALNTEAFFGQGTRLTVV.

The V and J genes are TRBV5-4 and TRBJ2-5; 10 bases map to TRBD2. CDR3 length: 15 residues. Looked up from germline, CDR1 is SGHNT and CDR2 is YYREEE (reference sequence). V lost 0 bases to trimming and J lost 1 base; unmatched junction nucleotides: 0. The CDR3 coding sequence is TGTGCCAGCAGCTTGGGACTAGCGGGCCAAGAGACCCAGTACTTC. It codes for CASSLGLAGQETQYF.

The chain uses TRBV28 and TRBJ1-2; TRBD1 matches at 9 bases. Unmatched junction bases numbered 7, after V lost 6 bases and J lost 8 bases. This CDR3 has 13 amino acids. The germline V gene encodes CDR1 MDHEN and CDR2 SYDVKM. The chain's CDR3 is CASRVTGGGGYTF. The CDR3 nucleotides are TGTGCCAGCAGGGTTACAGGGGGCGGAGGCTACACCTTC.

V and J are TRBV27 and TRBJ2-6, with D perhaps matching TRBD1 (6 bases). This CDR3 is 20 amino acids long. Between the trimmed V and J ends, which lost 4 bases and 1 base, there was a span of 23 bases. Germline loops: CDR1 MNHEY, CDR2 SMNVEV (reference sequence). In nucleotides, the CDR3 is TGTGCCAGCAGTTCCAATTCCGGGACACTCCTTTATTCTGGGGCCAACGTCCTGACTTTC. It yields the protein CASSSNSGTLLYSGANVLTF.

The chain joins TRBV27 to TRBJ2-7; 7 bases fit TRBD1. The CDR3 consists of 15 residues. Trimming at V came to 3 bases and at J to 2 bases, leaving 7 bases not matched to a gene. CDR1 and CDR2 (germline): MNHEY, SMNVEV (reference sequence). The CDR3 loop is CASSFEQGSTYEQYF. CDR3 coding DNA: TGTGCCAGCAGTTTTGAACAGGGGTCTACCTACGAGCAGTACTTC.

With respect to this clone: Different DNA sequences within this sample yield the same CDR3. The J gene is TRBJ2-7, the V gene TRBV7-8, with a possible D match to TRBD1 (5 bases). The CDR3 is made up of 13 amino acids. Per the germline V gene, CDR1 is SGHVS and CDR2 is FQNEAQ. V was cut by 5 bases and J by 3 bases, with 11 bases left in between. The CDR3 nucleotides are TGTGCCAGCAGCCTGGACACCCTCTACGAGCAGTACTTC. Residues: CASSLDTLYEQYF. Combining the CDR3 with reference TRBV7-8 and TRBJ2-7 gives the whole variable domain GAGVSQSPRYKVAKRGQDVALRCDPISGHVSLFWYQQALGQGPEFLTYFQNEAQLDKSGLPSDRFFAERPEGSVSTLKIQRTQQEDSAVYLCASSLDTLYEQYFGPGTRLTVT.

This sequence joins TRBV19 and TRBJ2-2, with 8 bases matching TRBD2. V shed 1 base, J shed 4 bases, and the junction held 2 bases outside the gene matches. The CDR3 extends over 15 amino acids. The germline gives CDR1 LNHDA, CDR2 SQIVND (reference sequence). CDR3 residues: CASSIVRGGTGELFF. The DNA of the CDR3 is TGTGCCAGTAGTATAGTCCGGGGGGGCACCGGGGAGCTGTTTTTT.

This clone turned up a few times. The rearrangement links TRBV19 to TRBJ2-6, with D maybe TRBD1 (6 bases). Germline V gene data show CDR1 as LNHDA and CDR2 as SQIVND (reference sequence). Trimming shortened V by 7 bases and J by 3 bases, and 16 bases separated the two germline ends. The CDR3 is made up of 16 amino acids. The CDR3 sequence: CASTTQGQLGANVLTF. In DNA, the CDR3 is TGTGCCAGTACCACCCAGGGGCAACTTGGGGCCAACGTCCTGACTTTC.